These T cell receptor beta chains were read from a single sample in a study of shared clonotypes between healthy human individuals. TCRdb keeps only in-frame clones here, not all; method: immunoSEQ multiplex PCR. The sample includes hundreds of thousands of clones, roughly 70% of them seen just once. The sequencing input was memory CD4+ T cells sorted from blood. The receptors come from a woman under 40 in good health. Each CDR3 is given with its conserved first and last residue. A D gene is named only where the DNA matches it firmly. Where a row states a size, it is once, few, many or the class of an expanded clone; other rows omit it.

D gene,clone size,J gene,V gene,CDR3 DNA,CDR3 protein
-,few,TRBJ2-7,TRBV18,TGTGCCTCCCGGGGCGCCCGTCCCTCCTACGAGCAGTACTTC,CASRGARPSYEQYF
-,-,TRBJ2-3,TRBV6-1,TGTGCCAGCAGTGAAGGATGGAACACAGATACGCAGTATTTT,CASSEGWNTDTQYF
-,once,TRBJ1-3,TRBV29-1,TGCAGCGTTGACCCTGGTGGGGACGGAAACACCATATATTTT,CSVDPGGDGNTIYF
-,-,TRBJ1-2,TRBV7-9,TGTGCCAGCAGCACGGGCCGGGACTATGGCTACACCTTC,CASSTGRDYGYTF
-,-,TRBJ2-1,TRBV21-1,TGTGCCAGCAGCAAAGATGGGCGGGAGGGCTTCTTC,CASSKDGREGFF
-,-,TRBJ2-7,TRBV29-1,TGCAGCGTCGGTGGGTTGGGGGACTACGAGCAGTACTTC,CSVGGLGDYEQYF
TRBD2,-,TRBJ2-5,TRBV2,TGTGCCAGCAGTTTAGAGAGACTAGCGGGAGTGGAGACCCAGTACTTC,CASSLERLAGVETQYF
TRBD1,-,TRBJ2-1,TRBV2,TGTGCCAGCAGATGGGACAGAAGCTCCTACAATGAGCAGTTCTTC,CASRWDRSSYNEQFF
-,-,TRBJ2-2,TRBV28,TGTGCCAGCATTGGAGGCCTCGGCACCGGGGAGCTGTTTTTT,CASIGGLGTGELFF
-,once,TRBJ2-7,TRBV7-9,TGTGCCAGCCACCGAGGGGAGGGGGCAAACCACGAGCAGTACTTC,CASHRGEGANHEQYF
TRBD1,-,TRBJ2-3,TRBV5-1,TGCGCCAGCAGCCCGAACGGACAGGGAAACACAGATACGCAGTATTTT,CASSPNGQGNTDTQYF
-,few,TRBJ2-6,TRBV28,TGTGCCAGCAGTTTTGGGGGTCCTGGGGCCAACGTCCTGACTTTC,CASSFGGPGANVLTF
TRBD2,-,TRBJ2-3,TRBV11-3,TGTGCCAGCAGCTTAGGCATAGCGGGACGGGCGGAGGGCACAGATACGCAGTATTTT,CASSLGIAGRAEGTDTQYF
-,-,TRBJ1-1,TRBV7-9,TGTGCCAGCAGTCTAGAAACACTTCGGGCTGAAGCTTTCTTT,CASSLETLRAEAFF
TRBD1,-,TRBJ2-7,TRBV7-9,TGTGCCAGCAGCTCAGGGACAGGCTACGAGCAGTACTTC,CASSSGTGYEQYF
-,-,TRBJ2-5,TRBV18,TGTGCCAGCTCGGGGGGACGATTCCAAGAGACCCAGTACTTC,CASSGGRFQETQYF
-,once,TRBJ2-1,TRBV11-3,TGTGCCAGCAGCTTAGGAACCAATGAGCAGTTCTTC,CASSLGTNEQFF
TRBD2,few,TRBJ2-1,TRBV5-1,TGCGCCAGCGGAAGGACTAGCGGGGGCCACAATGAGCAGTTCTTC,CASGRTSGGHNEQFF
-,-,TRBJ2-7,TRBV5-1,TGCGCCAGCAGCGAGAGCGGCTCCTACGAGCAGTACTTC,CASSESGSYEQYF
-,once,TRBJ2-1,TRBV28,TGTGCCAGCAGTTTACCCAAACTAGCTGTAAATGAGCAGTTCTTC,CASSLPKLAVNEQFF
TRBD2,-,TRBJ2-5,TRBV11-2,TGTGCCAGCAGCCTCACTAGCGGGAAAGAGACCCAGTACTTC,CASSLTSGKETQYF
TRBD1,-,TRBJ1-1,TRBV7-9,TGTGCCAGCAGCGTACAGGGGAAGAACACTGAAGCTTTCTTT,CASSVQGKNTEAFF
TRBD2,once,TRBJ2-5,TRBV5-4,TGTGCCAGCAGCCGGACTAGCGGGAGACAAGAGACCCAGTACTTC,CASSRTSGRQETQYF
-,-,TRBJ2-3,TRBV28,TGTGCCAGCAGTTTGGGGATTCGGACAGGCACAGATACGCAGTATTTT,CASSLGIRTGTDTQYF
TRBD1,many,TRBJ1-5,TRBV7-9,TGTGCCAGCAGCTTAGTCCTCGCGGGACAGTGGAATCAGCCCCAGCATTTT,CASSLVLAGQWNQPQHF
-,few,TRBJ1-2,TRBV4-1,TGCGCCAGCAGCCAAGATATGGGGGAGGGCTATCGAGGCTACACCTTC,CASSQDMGEGYRGYTF
TRBD1,few,TRBJ1-1,TRBV7-2,TGTGCCAGCAGCTCACAGGGGCGGATGAACACTGAAGCTTTCTTT,CASSSQGRMNTEAFF
-,-,TRBJ1-2,TRBV2,TGTGCCAGCAGTGGCGGGACATTCTATGGCTACACCTTC,CASSGGTFYGYTF
-,-,TRBJ2-1,TRBV30,TGTGCCTGGAGCCGGGGGGCTTGGGCGGGTGAGCAGTTCTTC,CAWSRGAWAGEQFF
TRBD1,-,TRBJ2-7,TRBV19,TGTGCCAGTAGTGCCCGGCGAGGGGGCTACGGCTACGAGCAGTACTTC,CASSARRGGYGYEQYF
TRBD2,-,TRBJ2-1,TRBV28,TGTGCCAGCAGTAGCGGGAAATACAATGAGCAGTTCTTC,CASSSGKYNEQFF
TRBD1,-,TRBJ2-7,TRBV5-1,TGCGCCAGCAGCCCAAGGGGGCTCGTCGGCGAGCAGTACTTC,CASSPRGLVGEQYF
-,-,TRBJ1-1,TRBV29-1,TGCAGCGTTGTGAGGGCCTTGGAAATGGCTTTCTTT,CSVVRALEMAFF
-,-,TRBJ1-2,TRBV4-1,TGCGCCAGCAGCCAAGTAGGTGGTCGGGGGAACTATGGCTACACCTTC,CASSQVGGRGNYGYTF
-,-,TRBJ1-5,TRBV28,TGTGCCAGCAGAGAGCGCAATCAGCCCCAGCATTTT,CASRERNQPQHF
-,-,TRBJ2-2,TRBV19,TGTGCCAGTAGTATAGAAGGTCGGGAGCTGTTTTTT,CASSIEGRELFF
-,-,TRBJ1-5,TRBV7-8,TGTGCCAGCAGCTTAGAGCGGCCCCGCTCCAATCAGCCCCAGCATTTT,CASSLERPRSNQPQHF
-,-,TRBJ2-7,TRBV5-1,TGCGCCAGCAGGTCGCAGGGGAGCTCCTACGAGCAGTACTTC,CASRSQGSSYEQYF
-,many,TRBJ2-7,TRBV19,TGTGCCAGTAGTCGAGGACGGCCGCCCTACGAGCAGTACTTC,CASSRGRPPYEQYF
TRBD1,-,TRBJ1-2,TRBV6-4,TGTGCCAGCAGTGAAGGGACAGGGGTCGGAGGCTACACCTTC,CASSEGTGVGGYTF
TRBD1,few,TRBJ2-5,TRBV2,TGTGCCAGCAGCGGGACAGGGGGGGAGACCCAGTACTTC,CASSGTGGETQYF
TRBD1,-,TRBJ2-3,TRBV5-1,TGCGCCAGCAGCTTTGGACAGGGCCCTAGCACAGATACGCAGTATTTT,CASSFGQGPSTDTQYF
-,-,TRBJ1-5,TRBV2,TGTGCCAGCAGTGTAGCTGGGTCGGGGGCTAGCAATCAGCCCCAGCATTTT,CASSVAGSGASNQPQHF
-,many,TRBJ1-2,TRBV6-1,TGTGCCAGCATGAGAGGTCAGACAGAGAACTATGGCTACACCTTC,CASMRGQTENYGYTF
-,-,TRBJ2-7,TRBV28,TGTGCCAGCAGTTCGGGCTCCCAGATAGGGCAGAACTTC,CASSSGSQIGQNF
-,-,TRBJ1-5,TRBV29-1,TGCAGCGCCGCAGGCCAGGGCGACCAGCCCCAGCATTTT,CSAAGQGDQPQHF
-,-,TRBJ2-3,TRBV28,TGTGCCAGCAAGACCGGGCCCCTGCGTACAGATACGCAGTATTTT,CASKTGPLRTDTQYF
TRBD1,-,TRBJ2-5,TRBV28,TGTGCCAGCAGCATACAGGGGGCAGGGAAGACCCAGTACTTC,CASSIQGAGKTQYF
TRBD1,-,TRBJ2-7,TRBV27,TGTGCCAGCATAAAGTTCGGGACAGGGCCCTACGAGCAGTACTTC,CASIKFGTGPYEQYF
-,-,TRBJ2-3,TRBV6-5,TGTGCCAGCAGTGGATCAGATACGCAGTATTTT,CASSGSDTQYF